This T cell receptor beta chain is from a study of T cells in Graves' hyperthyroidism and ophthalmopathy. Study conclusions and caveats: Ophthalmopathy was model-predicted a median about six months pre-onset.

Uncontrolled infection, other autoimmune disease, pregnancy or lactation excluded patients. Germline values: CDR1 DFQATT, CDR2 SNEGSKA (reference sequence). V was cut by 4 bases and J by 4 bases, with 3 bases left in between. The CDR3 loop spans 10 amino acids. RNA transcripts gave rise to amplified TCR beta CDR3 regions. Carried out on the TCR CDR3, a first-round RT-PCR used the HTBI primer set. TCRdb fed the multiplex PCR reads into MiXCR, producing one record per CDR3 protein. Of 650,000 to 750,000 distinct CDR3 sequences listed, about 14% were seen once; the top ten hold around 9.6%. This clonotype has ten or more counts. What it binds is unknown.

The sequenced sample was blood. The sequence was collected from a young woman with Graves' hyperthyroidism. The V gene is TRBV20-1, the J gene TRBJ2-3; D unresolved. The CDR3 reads CSAMADTQYF. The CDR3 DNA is TGCAGTGCTATGGCAGATACGCAGTATTTT.